These 21 T cell receptor beta chains originate from one sample sequenced in a study of blood T cells in healthy people across ages. Then a second PCR, running roughly 6 to 11 cycles, was carried out with a sample-barcoded 5' primer and a J-beta primer mix. TCRdb re-derived calls from the 5' RACE reads in MiXCR, one entry per CDR3 protein. Found here are roughly 2 million distinct CDR3 sequences, 40% to 55% of them singletons; the top ten hold about 2.1%. The sequenced sample was blood. These receptors were taken from a woman aged 40 to 50 in good health.

The chain combines TRBV4-1 with TRBJ2-1; 8 positions agree with TRBD2. The CDR3 length is 18 residues. The trim removed 1 base at V and 7 bases at J, leaving 15 bases unmatched. CDR1 and CDR2 (germline): MGHRA, YSYEKL. CDR3 protein: CASSQVVTAGLVLNEQFF. The CDR3 nucleotides are TGCGCCAGCAGCCAAGTCGTGACGGCGGGACTAGTATTAAATGAGCAGTTCTTC.

V is TRBV7-2 and J is TRBJ2-4; 10 bases fit TRBD2. The J call could be wrong; TRBJ2-5 is a better fit for the DNA end. The CDR3 runs 17 residues. Germline V CDR1 and CDR2: SGHTA, FQGNSA. The CDR3 protein is CASSLGGAGGNQETQYF. The CDR3 nucleotides read TGTGCCAGCAGCTTAGGGGGAGCGGGAGGGAATCAAGAGACCCAGTACTTC.

The rearrangement links TRBV24-1 to TRBJ2-1; D perhaps matches TRBD1 (5 bases). Germline CDR1 is KGHDR and CDR2 is SFDVKD. V was pared by 7 bases and J by 2 bases, with 8 bases between. The CDR3 covers 13 residues. CDR3 bases: TGTGCCACCAGGGCAGGGCCCTACAATGAGCAGTTCTTC. Encoded protein: CATRAGPYNEQFF.

This clonotype was detected a few times. CDR3 DNA: TGTGCCAGCAGCGTAGCCGGGACTGAAGAGACCCAGTACTTC. It encodes CASSVAGTEETQYF. This chain uses TRBV9 with TRBJ2-5, with D possibly being TRBD2 (6 bases). V lost 0 bases, J lost 3 bases, and 9 bases lay in between. CDR1 is SGDLS and CDR2 is YYNGEE in the germline V gene. The CDR3 is 14 residues long.

The rearrangement joins TRBV9 to TRBJ1-1; D is perhaps TRBD1 (5 bases). The CDR3 is 14 amino acids. V was pared by 5 bases and J by 3 bases, with 14 bases between. Germline V gives CDR1 SGDLS, CDR2 YYNGEE. In DNA form, the CDR3 reads TGTGCCAGCAGTGCCGAACAGGTGGACACTGAAGCTTTCTTT. Its translation is CASSAEQVDTEAFF.

CDR3 sequence reads: CASSELVSSYEQYF. DNA for the CDR3: TGTGCCAGCAGTGAATTGGTCAGTTCCTACGAGCAGTACTTC. The genes are TRBV6-1 and TRBJ2-7; D call uncertain. CDR1 is MNHNS, CDR2 SASEGT, per germline. The CDR3 sequence is 14 residues long. The ends were cut back, 2 bases at V and 1 base at J, with 9 bases in the middle.

The rearrangement joins TRBV7-2 to TRBJ1-1, with TRBD1 as a possible D gene (5 bases). CDR3 size: 13 residues. V lost 7 bases to trimming and J lost 0 bases, with 9 bases between them. CDR1 and CDR2 (germline): SGHTA, FQGNSA. CDR3 bases: TGTGCCAGCATCGGGGACCTGAACACTGAAGCTTTCTTT. It encodes CASIGDLNTEAFF.

The gene calls are TRBV20-1 and TRBJ2-4, with D perhaps matching TRBD2 (6 bases). The CDR3 length is 15 residues. Germline V gene sequence: CDR1 DFQATT, CDR2 SNEGSKA (reference sequence). V was shortened by 0 bases and J by 2 bases, with 11 bases between the two germline ends. For the CDR3, the DNA is TGCAGTGCTAGAGATCACGGGGGATCCAAAAACATTCAGTACTTC. Its protein product is CSARDHGGSKNIQYF.

The table lists this clonotype with a few counts. Here the CDR3 reads CASSARQGRGETQYF. The CDR3 DNA reads as TGTGCCAGCAGCGCAAGACAGGGGCGAGGAGAGACCCAGTACTTC. The chain combines TRBV7-9 with TRBJ2-5; 8 nucleotides match TRBD1. Germline loops: CDR1 SEHNR, CDR2 FQNEAQ (reference sequence). This CDR3 has 15 residues. Germline trimming cut 5 bases from V and 4 bases from J; bases unmatched to any gene: 9.

V is TRBV2 and J is TRBJ2-3; D unclear. This CDR3 region has 14 residues. The germline CDR1 and CDR2 sequences are SNHLY and FYNNEI. V was trimmed by 1 base and J by 0 bases, leaving 5 bases between them. DNA for the CDR3: TGTGCCAGCAGTGAAGGTCACAGCACAGATACGCAGTATTTT. Protein sequence: CASSEGHSTDTQYF.

The chain couples TRBV7-9 to TRBJ1-2; D unresolved. From germline, CDR1 is SEHNR and CDR2 FQNEAQ (reference sequence). V dropped 4 bases and J dropped 4 bases, with 13 bases sitting between them. The CDR3 has 14 amino acids. The DNA of the CDR3 is TGTGCCAGCAGCTCCGTCGACATCTTCTATGGCTACACCTTC. Translated: CASSSVDIFYGYTF.

V and J are TRBV24-1 and TRBJ2-7, with 11 bases matching TRBD2. From germline, CDR1 is KGHDR and CDR2 SFDVKD. The CDR3 sequence is 16 residues long. J gave up 7 bases and V 7 bases, and 14 bases lay outside the gene matches. CDR3 DNA: TGTGCCACCAGCGACCGTAGCGGGGGGGCCAGAAATGAGCAGTACTTC. Translation gives CATSDRSGGARNEQYF.

The CDR3 spells CASTTGVTADTQYF. Here the CDR3 DNA reads TGTGCCAGCACTACAGGGGTGACCGCAGATACGCAGTATTTT. This sequence joins TRBV27 and TRBJ2-3; 7 bases map to TRBD1. CDR3 length: 14 residues. The germline V gene encodes CDR1 MNHEY and CDR2 SMNVEV (reference sequence). J gave up 4 bases and V 7 bases, and 8 bases lay outside the gene matches.

This clonotype turned up a few times. The chain joins TRBV6-5 to TRBJ2-7, with D unresolved. There are 15 residues in the CDR3. In germline, CDR1 is MNHEY, CDR2 SVGAGI. Trimming removed 0 bases at V and 6 bases at J, with 15 bases between. The chain's CDR3 is CASSYSRTVTFEQYF. The CDR3 DNA follows: TGTGCCAGCAGTTACTCAAGGACCGTTACCTTCGAGCAGTACTTC.

The V call is TRBV4-3, the J call TRBJ2-2; D might be TRBD1 or TRBD2, each matching 5 bases. The V end was cut by 3 bases, the J end by 1 base, with 9 bases between. Germline values: CDR1 LGHNA, CDR2 YSLEER. The CDR3 is made up of 15 amino acids. The CDR3 is CASSHGGGNTGELFF. CDR3 coding DNA: TGCGCCAGCAGCCACGGTGGGGGGAACACCGGGGAGCTGTTTTTT.

This sequence joins TRBV29-1 and TRBJ2-5; D might be TRBD1 (6 bases). The germline V gene has CDR1 SQVTM and CDR2 ANQGSEA. V was pared by 0 bases and J by 13 bases, with 18 bases between. This CDR3 is 13 amino acids long. CDR3 sequence reads: CSVEEVLDRLRYF. DNA of the CDR3: TGCAGCGTTGAAGAAGTTCTTGACAGGCTACGGTACTTC.

Regarding this clonotype: Its ends do not fully match the called genes, so a read error is possible. The chain joins TRBV3-1 to TRBJ2-3; tentative D call: TRBD2 (6 bases). This CDR3 spans 15 amino acids. Germline V CDR1 and CDR2: LGHDT, YNNKEL (reference sequence). The CDR3: CASNQGGPSTDTQYF. CDR3 coding DNA: TGTGCCAGCAACCAAGGAGGGCCTAGCACAGATACGCAGTATTTT.

V usage is TRBV28 and J usage is TRBJ2-3; TRBD1 matches at 9 bases. The CDR3 totals 18 residues. Per germline, CDR1 MDHEN and CDR2 SYDVKM. V was pared by 2 bases and J by 2 bases, with 11 bases of the junction left unmatched. CDR3 sequence reads: CASSLPRQGVVDTDTQYF. CDR3 DNA: TGTGCCAGCAGTTTACCAAGACAGGGGGTGGTTGACACAGATACGCAGTATTTT.

This chain links TRBV6-2 or TRBV6-3 with TRBJ1-5, with 7 bases lining up with TRBD1. The CDR3 extends over 15 amino acids. Germline CDR1 reads MNHEY; CDR2 reads SVGEGT. CDR3 nucleotide sequence: TGTGTCCAACCGAGGGGGCCGGTAAGCAATCAGCCCCAGCATTTT. Encoded protein: CVQPRGPVSNQPQHF.

This chain joins TRBV10-3 and TRBJ2-5, with 9 nucleotides matching TRBD1. V dropped 4 bases and J dropped 0; count of bases not matched to a gene: 3. CDR3 length: 15 residues. Germline lookup yields CDR1 ENHRY and CDR2 SYGVKD. The CDR3 coding sequence is TGTGCCATCAGTGGCAGACAGGGGGACCAAGAGACCCAGTACTTC. It encodes CAISGRQGDQETQYF.

This clonotype turned up a few times. The V call is TRBV28, the J call TRBJ2-5; D is uncertain. V gave up 3 bases and J gave up 6 bases, with 8 bases separating them. Per germline, CDR1 MDHEN and CDR2 SYDVKM. The CDR3 sequence is 12 residues long. Written as DNA, the CDR3 is TGTGCCAGCAGTTTTGGGGTGCAGACCCAGTACTTC. Translated, it gives CASSFGVQTQYF.